The 11 T cell receptor beta chains in this list originate from one sample, sequenced in a study of T cell responses to AZD1222 COVID-19 vaccine. Here immunoSEQ multiplex PCR was the method, and the copy in TCRdb shows in-frame clones only, minus some. The data hold roughly 80,000 clones, with under 95% observed a single time. The source was peripheral blood, collected 28 days after the second AZD1222 dose. Receptor source: an adult who received the AZD1222 COVID-19 vaccine.

This clone was seen a single time. V is TRBV27 and J is TRBJ2-7; perhaps TRBD1 as D (5 bases). This CDR3 has 17 amino acids. Germline V lookup: CDR1 MNHEY, CDR2 SMNVEV (reference sequence). The V end lost 2 bases, the J end lost 2 bases, and 19 bases lay between the germline ends. In nucleotides, the CDR3 is TGTGCCAGCAGTTTAAGGGGTGGCAGTCGCCTTCCCTACGAGCAGTACTTC. Translating it yields CASSLRGGSRLPYEQYF.

The V gene is TRBV5-1, the J gene TRBJ2-7; D remains ambiguous. The germline V gene encodes CDR1 SGHRS and CDR2 YFSETQ. Trimming cost V 4 bases and J 4 bases, with 15 bases left between them. CDR3 length equals 14 residues. CDR3 DNA: TGCGCCAGCAGCGAAGGGCCAGCGATGTACGAGCAGTACTTC. It encodes CASSEGPAMYEQYF. Using reference TRBV5-1 and TRBJ2-7 for the parts outside the CDR3, the full variable domain is KAGVTQTPRYLIKTRGQQVTLSCSPISGHRSVSWYQQTPGQGLQFLFEYFSETQRNKGNFPGRFSGRQFSNSRSEMNVSTLELGDSALYLCASSEGPAMYEQYFGPGTRLTVT.

The genes are TRBV24-1 and TRBJ2-1, with D perhaps matching TRBD1 or TRBD2 (5 bases each). Germline CDR1 and CDR2: KGHDR and SFDVKD. This CDR3 has 12 residues. Deletions cut 4 bases from V and 14 bases from J, with 14 bases between. This chain's CDR3 is CATSEPGTEEFF. The CDR3 DNA reads TGTGCCACCAGTGAACCCGGGACCGAGGAGTTCTTC.

V is TRBV4-1 and J is TRBJ2-3; unclear D gene. V dropped 2 bases and J dropped 1 base, with 10 bases sitting between them. CDR1 and CDR2 (germline): MGHRA, YSYEKL. This CDR3 has 15 amino acids. The CDR3 DNA reads TGCGCCAGCAGCCAATCAAATGGAGGCACAGATACGCAGTATTTT. It encodes CASSQSNGGTDTQYF.

This clone was seen once. The chain recombines TRBV11-3 with TRBJ2-3, with D tentatively TRBD2 (5 bases). Germline lookup yields CDR1 SGHNT and CDR2 YENEEA. The V end lost 1 base, the J end lost 4 bases, and 6 bases lay between the germline ends. The CDR3 length is 13 residues. In DNA form, the CDR3 reads TGTGCCAGCAGCTTAGGGGAGTCAGATACGCAGTATTTT. This sequence encodes CASSLGESDTQYF.

The chain joins TRBV5-1 to TRBJ1-3; a weak D match, TRBD1 (5 bases). Germline values: CDR1 SGHRS, CDR2 YFSETQ. Trimming pared 0 bases from V and 4 bases from J, leaving 8 bases between. This CDR3 has 14 amino acids. CDR3 DNA sequence: TGCGCCAGCAGCTTGGTCGCAGGGGGAAACACCATATATTTT. This gives the protein CASSLVAGGNTIYF. The full variable domain, its missing parts supplied by reference TRBV5-1 and TRBJ1-3, is KAGVTQTPRYLIKTRGQQVTLSCSPISGHRSVSWYQQTPGQGLQFLFEYFSETQRNKGNFPGRFSGRQFSNSRSEMNVSTLELGDSALYLCASSLVAGGNTIYFGEGSWLTVV.

This clone has only a few counts. This rearrangement joins TRBV23-1 to TRBJ2-7; weak D call: TRBD1 (6 bases). TRBV23-1 is noted as an ORF with a role that remains uncertain. V was shortened by 4 bases and J by 6 bases, with 19 bases between the two germline ends. The CDR3 is made up of 15 amino acids. In DNA, the CDR3 is TGCGCCAGCAGTCGAGCCGACAGATTAGGGGGCGAGCAGTACTTC. This encodes CASSRADRLGGEQYF.

J is TRBJ2-1 and V is TRBV14; no firm D call. Germline CDR1 SGHDN, CDR2 FVKESK. This CDR3 contains 16 residues. With 0 bases removed from V and 3 bases from J, the gap between germline ends came to 12 bases. CDR3 in amino acids: CASSQDQSGYYNEQFF. In DNA, the CDR3 is TGTGCCAGCAGCCAAGATCAATCAGGTTACTACAATGAGCAGTTCTTC. Full variable domain (missing parts from reference TRBV14 and TRBJ2-1): EAGVTQFPSHSVIEKGQTVTLRCDPISGHDNLYWYRRVMGKEIKFLLHFVKESKQDESGMPNNRFLAERTGGTYSTLKVQPAELEDSGVYFCASSQDQSGYYNEQFFGPGTRLTVL.

The chain is built from TRBV19 and TRBJ2-1; 9 bases map to TRBD2. This CDR3 is 15 amino acids long. The germline CDR1 and CDR2 sequences are LNHDA and SQIVND (reference sequence). Trimming at V came to 8 bases and at J to 9 bases, leaving 14 bases not matched to a gene. DNA of the CDR3: TGTGCCAGTGGCCATAGCGGGAGTGCTGTCGGTGAGCAGTTCTTC. Its translation is CASGHSGSAVGEQFF.

The V gene is TRBV11-2, the J gene TRBJ1-3; 7 positions agree with TRBD1. The germline CDR1 and CDR2 sequences are SGHAT and FQNNGV. After removal of 3 bases from V and 0 bases from J, the junction contained 11 bases not matched to a gene. The CDR3 consists of 18 residues. Written as DNA, the CDR3 is TGTGCCAGCAGCTTGTCTAAGGGGGCCTCCATCTCTGGAAACACCATATATTTT. Amino acids: CASSLSKGASISGNTIYF.

J is TRBJ1-5 and V is TRBV20-1, with D perhaps matching TRBD1 (5 bases). This CDR3 region has 15 residues. Germline CDR1 reads DFQATT; CDR2 reads SNEGSKA (reference sequence). V shed 3 bases and J shed 7 bases, with 19 bases lying between them. CDR3 DNA: TGCAGTGCTAGTCCAGGCAGGGCCTCCTTCCAGCCCCAGCATTTT. Translating gives CSASPGRASFQPQHF.